The table lists the clone carrying this T cell receptor beta chain with many counts. Its antigen is still unknown. This specimen comes from a study of Graves' ophthalmopathy and Graves' hyperthyroidism. Where ophthalmopathy was present, donors had moderate-to-severe activity, CAS ≥3, NOSPECS ≥4 and duration under 3 months. Diagnosis was based on clinical symptoms, serum thyroxine, TRAb, thyroid ultrasound and orbital computed tomography. Amplifying from RNA transcripts, the study obtained TCR beta CDR3 regions. After a first-round RT-PCR with HTBI primers, a second-round multiplex PCR was run. TCRdb passed the multiplex PCR reads through MiXCR, listing each CDR3 protein once. The data show about 370,000 distinct CDR3 sequences, with around 20% seen just once and 1.6% held by the top ten. Germline CDR1 reads MDHEN; CDR2 reads SYDVKM. The V gene lost 6 bases and the J gene lost 2 bases, with 17 bases spanning the gap. This CDR3 contains 15 residues.

Findings of the study overall: Detection in blood was also observed for most expanded thyroid clonotypes above 0.001 frequency.

Sequencing was carried out using peripheral blood. This receptor was obtained from a woman aged 18-30 years with Graves' ophthalmopathy. This chain connects TRBV28 to TRBJ2-7, with D perhaps TRBD2 (5 bases). Here the CDR3 reads CASSPPRRAPYEQYF. In DNA, the CDR3 is TGTGCCAGCAGCCCCCCTAGGCGGGCCCCCTACGAGCAGTACTTC.